These 27 T cell receptor beta chains originate from one sample sequenced in a study of shared clonotypes between healthy human individuals. Naive CD8 isolation took CD45RO-negative cells positively selected for CCR7 and excluded terminally differentiated effector memory CD45RA+ cells. This table comes from immunoSEQ multiplex PCR, and its TCRdb copy is limited to in-frame clones, with some not included. The top ten hold 1.1% of the sample, which has over 2 million clones, about 95% seen once. The sequencing sample was made of naive CD8+ T cells sorted from blood. The receptors here all came from a man aged 18 to 30 in good health.

The V and J genes are TRBV10-3 and TRBJ2-5, with 7 nucleotides matching TRBD2. The CDR3 length is 16 residues. V dropped 4 bases and J dropped 1; count of bases not matched to a gene: 9. Germline assignment: CDR1 ENHRY and CDR2 SYGVKD. The CDR3 bases are TGTGCCATCAGTGGCCTCGGGGAGGGATTCCAAGAGACCCAGTACTTC. Translating gives CAISGLGEGFQETQYF.

CDR3 sequence reads: CAWSDAGTVNGYTF. In nucleotides, the CDR3 is TGTGCCTGGAGTGACGCGGGGACAGTCAATGGCTACACCTTC. This chain connects TRBV30 to TRBJ1-2; 7 bases match TRBD1. In germline, CDR1 is GTSNPN, CDR2 SVGIG (reference sequence). There are 14 residues in the CDR3. Losses at the gene ends were 1 base for V and 6 bases for J; bases not matched to a gene: 8.

The chain employs TRBV29-1 and TRBJ2-2, with no clear D. Germline V gene sequence: CDR1 SQVTM, CDR2 ANQGSEA. V lost 4 bases and J 1 base, leaving 10 bases between the germline ends. The CDR3 extends over 14 amino acids. As DNA, the CDR3 is TGCAGCGTTGGACCGACCCTGAACACCGGGGAGCTGTTTTTT. Its translation is CSVGPTLNTGELFF.

This chain uses TRBV28 with TRBJ1-5; D is uncertain. V lost 8 bases and J 1 base, leaving 6 bases between the germline ends. The CDR3 loop spans 12 amino acids. Germline V gene sequence: CDR1 MDHEN, CDR2 SYDVKM. The DNA for the CDR3 is TGTGCCAGCGGATGGAGCAATCAGCCCCAGCATTTT. This codes for CASGWSNQPQHF.

This clone appeared a single time. One junction end disagrees with the germline gene, perhaps due to a read error. The rearrangement joins TRBV10-3 to TRBJ1-3; D is possibly TRBD1 (5 bases). CDR1 is ENHRY and CDR2 is SYGVKD in the germline V gene. The CDR3 is made up of 15 amino acids. The CDR3 nucleotides are TGTGCCACCAGTATCCCCGGGGCCTCTGGAAACACCATATATTTT. Protein sequence: CATSIPGASGNTIYF.

Points on this clone: This clone may be a read error of a much larger clone one base away. The rearrangement uses TRBV7-6 and TRBJ2-7; D remains ambiguous. V lost 1 base to trimming and J lost 0 bases, with 4 bases between them. The germline CDR1 and CDR2 sequences are SGHVS and FNYEAQ. This CDR3 spans 13 amino acids. The CDR3 reads CASSLDLSYEQYF. In DNA form, the CDR3 reads TGTGCCAGCAGCTTAGACCTCTCCTACGAGCAGTACTTC.

This clone was seen just once. Here the CDR3 omits its conserved ending phenylalanine or tryptophan, so a read error is the likely source. The J gene is TRBJ1-2, the V gene TRBV19; D not resolved. Germline CDR1 and CDR2: LNHDA and SQIVND (reference sequence). CDR3 length: 15 amino acids. V lost 5 bases and J 6 bases, leaving 19 bases between the germline ends. CDR3 loop: CASSEISKDLDGYTL. The CDR3 nucleotides are TGTGCCAGTAGTGAAATAAGTAAGGACTTGGATGGCTACACCTTA.

The CDR3 DNA reads TGTGCCAGCAGTACCTATGGGGATCAGCCCCAGCATTTT. Translation gives CASSTYGDQPQHF. The genes are TRBV27 and TRBJ1-5; D not certain. The V gene lost 5 bases and the J gene lost 5 bases, with 10 bases spanning the gap. The CDR3 has 13 amino acids. Germline CDR1 and CDR2: MNHEY and SMNVEV (reference sequence).

In this sample, this clone turned up a few times. Other DNA sequences in this specimen translate into the identical CDR3. This chain uses TRBV7-9 with TRBJ2-7; D ambiguous. The CDR3 has 12 residues. V lost 5 bases and J 2 bases, leaving 7 bases between the germline ends. Germline V CDR1 and CDR2: SEHNR, FQNEAQ (reference sequence). CDR3 DNA: TGTGCCAGCAGCCCATCCACCTACGAGCAGTACTTC. Protein: CASSPSTYEQYF.

V and J are TRBV7-8 and TRBJ1-5; no clear D gene. Deletions cut 2 bases from V and 1 base from J, with 12 bases between. CDR3 length: 16 residues. Per germline, CDR1 SGHVS and CDR2 FQNEAQ. The CDR3 is CASSLLGGSSNQPQHF. CDR3 nucleotides: TGTGCCAGCAGCTTATTGGGAGGATCAAGCAATCAGCCCCAGCATTTT.

The gene calls are TRBV5-6 and TRBJ2-7; 7 nucleotides align to TRBD2. V was clipped by 4 bases and J by 1 base; unmatched bases: 14. CDR3 size: 17 residues. Germline CDR1 reads SGHDT; CDR2 reads YYEEEE. CDR3 sequence reads: CASSLSASGLRSYEQYF. Here the CDR3 DNA reads TGTGCCAGCAGCCTTTCCGCTAGCGGATTGAGGTCCTACGAGCAGTACTTC.

A word on this clone: The same CDR3 can be traced to other DNA sequences in this sample. This chain links TRBV11-2 with TRBJ1-2; maybe TRBD1 (6 bases). The CDR3 spans 13 residues. Germline CDR1 SGHAT, CDR2 FQNNGV. The ends were cut back, 4 bases at V and 4 bases at J, with 10 bases in the middle. CDR3 sequence: CASSSPTGYGYTF. CDR3 coding DNA: TGTGCCAGCAGCTCTCCGACAGGCTATGGCTACACCTTC.

This rearrangement joins TRBV27 to TRBJ2-6, with a weak D call TRBD1 (6 bases). The length of the CDR3 is 17 residues. CDR1 and CDR2 (germline): MNHEY, SMNVEV (reference sequence). The V end was cut by 9 bases, the J end by 2 bases, with 20 bases between. The CDR3: CASRTQGWGTGANVLTF. As DNA, the CDR3 is TGTGCCAGTAGAACACAGGGATGGGGCACTGGGGCCAACGTCCTGACTTTC. The full variable domain, in which reference TRBV27 and TRBJ2-6 provide the parts outside the CDR3, is EAQVTQNPRYLITVTGKKLTVTCSQNMNHEYMSWYRQDPGLGLRQIYYSMNVEVTDKGDVPEGYKVSRKEKRNFPLILESPSPNQTSLYFCASRTQGWGTGANVLTFGAGSRLTVL.

Note on this clone: The identical CDR3 is also encoded by other nucleotide sequences in the sample. This chain joins TRBV10-1 and TRBJ2-7; D gene unclear. This CDR3 contains 12 residues. V lost 3 bases and J lost 1, with 4 bases in between. Germline V lookup: CDR1 WNHNN, CDR2 SYGVQD (reference sequence). CDR3 bases: TGCGCCAGCAGTGACGGTTCCTACGAGCAGTACTTC. It specifies CASSDGSYEQYF.

The rearrangement links TRBV28 to TRBJ2-3; D is unclear. V dropped 6 bases and J dropped 3 bases, with 16 bases sitting between them. The germline V gene has CDR1 MDHEN and CDR2 SYDVKM. The CDR3 extends over 15 amino acids. CDR3 loop: CASSPLLDGTDTQYF. The CDR3 coding sequence is TGTGCCAGCAGCCCCCTGCTAGATGGGACAGATACGCAGTATTTT.

The chain carries TRBV7-9 and TRBJ1-2; TRBD1 matches 8 bases. The J segment lost 7 bases and the V segment lost 5 bases, leaving 12 bases of the junction unmatched. Germline values: CDR1 SEHNR, CDR2 FQNEAQ (reference sequence). The CDR3 has 15 residues. For the CDR3, the DNA is TGTGCCAGCAGCGACGGACAGGGAGAGGATACTGGCTACACCTTC. Its protein product is CASSDGQGEDTGYTF.

About this clone itself: Other DNA sequences in this sample translate to the same CDR3. V usage is TRBV11-2 and J usage is TRBJ1-1; 7 bases are shared with TRBD1. The ends lost 5 bases at V and 6 bases at J; junction bases unmatched: 15. The V gene's germline CDR1 is SGHAT and CDR2 FQNNGV. This CDR3 region has 16 residues. The CDR3 nucleotides read TGTGCCAGCAGCCCAGGCCCTGACAGGGAAAGTTCTGAAGCTTTCTTT. This gives the protein CASSPGPDRESSEAFF.

V usage is TRBV5-4 and J usage is TRBJ2-7, with D possibly matching TRBD2 (5 bases). This CDR3 region has 14 residues. Trimming removed 4 bases at V and 2 bases at J, with 13 bases between. CDR1 and CDR2 (germline): SGHNT, YYREEE (reference sequence). The CDR3 nucleotides read TGTGCCAGCAGCAATGGGTCGCGGGCCTACGAGCAGTACTTC. Protein: CASSNGSRAYEQYF.

The rearrangement joins TRBV27 to TRBJ2-2, with D perhaps TRBD1 or TRBD2 (5 bases each). Trimming pared 5 bases from V and 6 bases from J, leaving 10 bases between. From germline, CDR1 is MNHEY and CDR2 SMNVEV (reference sequence). CDR3 length: 13 amino acids. The CDR3 nucleotides are TGTGCCAGCAGTGTAGGGACGTCCGGGGAGCTGTTTTTT. It yields the protein CASSVGTSGELFF.

Concerning this clone: This sample includes further DNA sequences coding for the same CDR3. The rearrangement uses TRBV10-1 and TRBJ2-7; the D is unclear. Per germline, CDR1 WNHNN and CDR2 SYGVQD (reference sequence). The CDR3 totals 12 residues. Deletions cut 0 bases from V and 4 bases from J, with 4 bases between. The CDR3 spells CASSESSYEQYF. The DNA for the CDR3 is TGCGCCAGCAGTGAGTCCAGTTACGAGCAGTACTTC.

The rearrangement joins TRBV9 to TRBJ1-2; no reliable D call. Trimming took 6 bases from V and 2 from J, leaving 23 bases between them. Germline V gene data show CDR1 as SGDLS and CDR2 as YYNGEE. The CDR3 runs 17 residues. DNA of the CDR3: TGTGCCAGCACCCCCTCTCCAGGAATAGCTACAAACTATGGCTACACCTTC. It codes for CASTPSPGIATNYGYTF.

This clone appeared a single time. The junction departs from germline at one end; a sequencing error may be responsible. Different DNA sequences within this sample yield the same CDR3. The genes are TRBV28 and TRBJ1-2, with unresolved D. The CDR3 has 15 residues. Per the germline V gene, CDR1 is MDHEN and CDR2 is SYDVKM. The CDR3 reads CASSLWGQSNYGYTF. CDR3 bases: TGTGCCAGCAGTTTATGGGGCCAGAGTAACTATGGCTACACTTTC.

The CDR3 nucleotides read TGTGCCAGCAGTTTATACAGGGCGAGCTATGGCTACACCTTC. Its translation: CASSLYRASYGYTF. The rearrangement joins TRBV27 to TRBJ1-2, with a weak D call TRBD1 (6 bases). This CDR3 region has 14 residues. Germline CDR1 and CDR2: MNHEY and SMNVEV (reference sequence). Trimming left V 1 base short and J 4 bases short, with 10 bases between.

The chain couples TRBV10-3 to TRBJ2-1, with D unresolved. V was pared by 0 bases and J by 8 bases, with 5 bases between. Germline V CDR1 and CDR2: ENHRY, SYGVKD. This CDR3 is built from 12 residues. This chain's CDR3 is CAISESTDEQFF. CDR3 sequence (DNA): TGTGCCATCAGTGAGTCGACGGATGAGCAGTTCTTC.

This chain uses TRBV6-1 with TRBJ2-7; TRBD2 matches 10 bases. Germline assignment: CDR1 MNHNS and CDR2 SASEGT. The CDR3 sequence is 14 residues long. With V trimmed by 6 bases and J by 4 bases, 6 bases remained unmatched. CDR3 in DNA: TGTGCCAGCAGCCGACTAGCGGGCGTATACGAGCAGTACTTC. Its translation: CASSRLAGVYEQYF.

Turning to this clone: One junction end does not reproduce the germline sequence, and a read error may be involved. The chain links TRBV5-6 to TRBJ1-4; a possible D gene is TRBD1 (5 bases). There are 14 residues in the CDR3. Germline V gene sequence: CDR1 SGHDT, CDR2 YYEEEE. The chain's CDR3 is CASSLDGAPGMGDF. CDR3 DNA: TGTGCCAGCAGCTTGGATGGAGCACCGGGAATGGGGGATTTT.

V and J are TRBV27 and TRBJ2-3; TRBD2 is a possible D gene (7 bases). The germline V gene encodes CDR1 MNHEY and CDR2 SMNVEV (reference sequence). This CDR3 has 17 residues. Trimming pared 2 bases from V and 6 bases from J, leaving 21 bases between. The CDR3, as DNA: TGTGCCAGCAGTTTAATGCAACTAGCGCGGAGGGGGGATACGCAGTATTTT. It yields the protein CASSLMQLARRGDTQYF.